This T cell receptor (beta chain) was observed in a study of CD8 T cells in Susac syndrome. Reverse transcription of roughly 0.45 to 1 ug RNA was carried out with random hexamers. The TCR beta CDR3 was amplified by immunoSEQ multiplex PCR across 54 Vbeta, 13 Jbeta. TCRdb re-called the immunoSEQ multiplex PCR reads with MiXCR, one entry per CDR3 protein. The repertoire holds around 300,000 distinct CDR3 sequences, 92% seen once, with over 0.065% in the top ten. Per germline, CDR1 MNHNS and CDR2 SASEGT. Trimming took 6 bases from V and 6 from J; bases not matched to a gene: 13. The CDR3 extends over 16 amino acids.

The sequenced sample was CD4+ T cells from PBMCs. This TCR came from a human donor with multiple sclerosis. The V and J genes are TRBV6-1 and TRBJ2-1, with 8 bases that match TRBD1. The CDR3 sequence: CASSPARQGIRNEQFF. Here the CDR3 DNA reads TGTGCCAGCAGCCCAGCCCGACAGGGGATCCGCAATGAGCAGTTCTTC.